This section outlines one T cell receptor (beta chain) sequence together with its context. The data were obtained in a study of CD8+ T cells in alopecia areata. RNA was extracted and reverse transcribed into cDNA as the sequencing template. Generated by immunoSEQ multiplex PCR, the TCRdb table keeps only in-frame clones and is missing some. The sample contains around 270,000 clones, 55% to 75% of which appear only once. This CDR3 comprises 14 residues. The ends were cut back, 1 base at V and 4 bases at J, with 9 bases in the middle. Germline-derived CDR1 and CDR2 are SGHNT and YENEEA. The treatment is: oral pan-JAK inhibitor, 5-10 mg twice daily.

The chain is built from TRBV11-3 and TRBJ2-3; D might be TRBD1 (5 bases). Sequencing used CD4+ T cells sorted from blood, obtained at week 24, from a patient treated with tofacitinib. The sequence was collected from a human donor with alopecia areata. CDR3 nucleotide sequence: TGTGCCAGCAGCTTAGGACGGACATCAGATACGCAGTATTTT. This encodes CASSLGRTSDTQYF.